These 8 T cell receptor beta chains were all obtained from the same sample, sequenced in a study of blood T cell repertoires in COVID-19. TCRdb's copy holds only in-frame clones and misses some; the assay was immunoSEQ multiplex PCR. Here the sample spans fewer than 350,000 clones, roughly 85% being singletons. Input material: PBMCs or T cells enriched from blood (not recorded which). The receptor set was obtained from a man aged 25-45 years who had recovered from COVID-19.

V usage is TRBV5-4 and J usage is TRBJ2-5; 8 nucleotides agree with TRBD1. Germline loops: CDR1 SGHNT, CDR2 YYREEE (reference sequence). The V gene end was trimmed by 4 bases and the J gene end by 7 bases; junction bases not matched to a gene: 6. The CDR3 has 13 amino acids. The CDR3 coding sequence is TGTGCCAGCAGCATTGGACAGGGTGGGACCCAGTACTTC. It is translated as CASSIGQGGTQYF.

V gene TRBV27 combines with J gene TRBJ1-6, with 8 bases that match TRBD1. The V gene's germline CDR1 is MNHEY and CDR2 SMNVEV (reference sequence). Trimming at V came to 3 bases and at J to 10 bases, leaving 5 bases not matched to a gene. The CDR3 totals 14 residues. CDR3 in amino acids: CASSFGQGQSPLHF. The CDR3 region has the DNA TGTGCCAGCAGTTTCGGACAGGGCCAATCACCCCTCCACTTT.

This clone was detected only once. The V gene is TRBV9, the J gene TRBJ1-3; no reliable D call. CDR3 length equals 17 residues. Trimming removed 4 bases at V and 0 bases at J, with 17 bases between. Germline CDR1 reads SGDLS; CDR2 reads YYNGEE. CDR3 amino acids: CASSTSDGRSSGNTIYF. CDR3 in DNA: TGTGCCAGCAGCACCTCAGATGGGAGAAGCTCTGGAAACACCATATATTTT.

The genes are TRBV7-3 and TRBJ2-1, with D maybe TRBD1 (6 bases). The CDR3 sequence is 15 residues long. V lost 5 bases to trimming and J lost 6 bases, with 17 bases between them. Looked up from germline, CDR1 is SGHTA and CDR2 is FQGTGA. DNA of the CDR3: TGTGCCAGCAGCCAACAGGGAACCTACGGCAATGAGCAGTTCTTC. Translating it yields CASSQQGTYGNEQFF.

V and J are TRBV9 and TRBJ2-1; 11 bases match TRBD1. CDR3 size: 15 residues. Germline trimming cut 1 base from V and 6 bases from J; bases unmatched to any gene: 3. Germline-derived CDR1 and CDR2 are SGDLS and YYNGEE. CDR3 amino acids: CASSVTGQGANEQFF. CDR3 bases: TGTGCCAGCAGCGTAACTGGACAGGGGGCCAATGAGCAGTTCTTC.

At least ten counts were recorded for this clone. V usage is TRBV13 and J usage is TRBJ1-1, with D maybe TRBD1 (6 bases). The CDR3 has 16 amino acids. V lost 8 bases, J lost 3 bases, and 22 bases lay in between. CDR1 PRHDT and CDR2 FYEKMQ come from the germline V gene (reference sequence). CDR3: CASRRRFYRVDTEAFF. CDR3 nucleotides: TGTGCCAGCCGTCGGAGATTCTACAGGGTTGACACTGAAGCTTTCTTT. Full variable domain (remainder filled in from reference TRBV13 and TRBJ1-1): AAGVIQSPRHLIKEKRETATLKCYPIPRHDTVYWYQQGPGQDPQFLISFYEKMQSDKGSIPDRFSAQQFSDYHSELNMSSLELGDSALYFCASRRRFYRVDTEAFFGQGTRLTVV.

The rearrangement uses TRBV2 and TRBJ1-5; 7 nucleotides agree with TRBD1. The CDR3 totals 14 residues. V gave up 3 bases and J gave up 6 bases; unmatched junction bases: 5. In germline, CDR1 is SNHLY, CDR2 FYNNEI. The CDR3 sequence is CASSDTGVPQPQHF. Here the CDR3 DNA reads TGTGCCAGCAGTGATACAGGGGTCCCTCAGCCCCAGCATTTT.

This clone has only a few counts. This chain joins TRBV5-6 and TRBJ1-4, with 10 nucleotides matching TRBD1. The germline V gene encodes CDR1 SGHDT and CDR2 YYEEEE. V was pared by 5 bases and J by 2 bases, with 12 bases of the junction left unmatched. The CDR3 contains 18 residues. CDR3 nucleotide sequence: TGTGCCAGCAGAAAAACCGGGACAGGGGTTTCTACTAATGAAAAACTGTTTTTT. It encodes CASRKTGTGVSTNEKLFF.